This paragraph reports one T cell receptor beta chain. The antigen it recognizes is unknown. The input lacks base qualities; no much larger clone sits a single base away. The library relied on the immunoSEQ multiplex PCR assay. For the multiplex PCR, a mixture combining 60 forward primers for TCR Vbeta segments and 13 reverse primers for TCR Jbeta segments was used. A multiplex PCR assay on genomic DNA amplified the CDR3 region of rearranged TCR beta genes. The Illumina HiSeq System was used to sequence the amplified TCR beta libraries as 87-base-pair reads. As for the original processing: Across the 600 to 700 repertoires, a later analysis counted 60 million to 90 million unique TCR beta chains, 8.5 million to 12 million of which were shared by at least two donors. Raw reads were error-corrected and collapsed into unique sequences with a nearest-neighbor algorithm that merged closely related sequences to remove PCR and sequencing errors. CDR3 sequences were aligned to IMGT reference sequences to assign V, D and J gene segments. For a sequence to be retained, a match of at least six nucleotides to both a V gene segment and a J gene segment was required. A rearrangement counted as productive if the CDR3 had no stop codons and remained in frame with V and J, and every other rearrangement counted as non-productive. CDR3 was defined by IMGT convention, running from the second conserved V-encoded cysteine to the conserved J-encoded phenylalanine. The earlier analysis of 450 to 750 of the donors excluded any sequence lacking an unambiguous match to a single V gene segment. In an earlier analysis of several hundred of the donors, V segments were called functional above 56.7% productive rearrangements and were called segregating when the between-donor standard deviation exceeded 5%. To diagnose cytomegalovirus status from the catalog of TCR beta chain sequences, a statistical classification framework was built. V and J gene assignment, in a later analysis, came from comparing TCR nucleotide sequences with IMGT/GENE-DB human TR gene sequences. The TCRdist pipeline was used in a later analysis to assign CDR3 sequences and most-parsimonious VDJ recombination scenarios. In a later analysis, each TCR beta chain was defined by its CDR3 amino acid sequence together with its V-gene family, and reads lacking a unique V-gene family were excluded. To address suspected cross-contamination and a sequencing artifact, a later analysis removed a few hundred highly shared, low-generation-probability nucleotide sequences. In a later analysis, a clonal expansion index was calculated for each public chain from normalized within-repertoire ranks of inferred template counts. A later analysis computed generation probabilities with a VDJ recombination model fitted to out-of-frame rearrangements, and checked the results against IGoR. Hypergeometric tests were used in a later analysis to score TCR-TCR, TCR-HLA and TCR-CMV co-occurrence, with a repertoire-size bias correction applied to the TCR pairs. False discovery rates were estimated in a later analysis by permuting HLA or CMV assignments 20 times. In a later analysis, co-occurring TCRs were grouped using DBSCAN, and TCRdist sequence similarity was added for clustering within HLA-allele-positive subsets. Repertoires with fewer than 30,000 or more than 120,000 public chains, plus five repertoires with anomalous nucleotide sharing, were excluded from co-occurrence clustering. TCRdb's version of the immuneACCESS table is confined to in-frame rearrangements and falls short of the full clone set. An unresolved V gene accounts for under half of the shortfall where checked; the remainder is of unknown origin. Clone size and the V and J calls come from that table; the DNA yielded D and trimming. This sample is represented by around 140,000 clones; approximately 72% of them were singletons. The ten biggest clones cover approximately 6.5% of the sample.

V and J are trimmed by 6 bases and 3 bases, and the gene matches miss 5 bases of the junction. According to the germline V gene, CDR1 reads SQVTM and CDR2 reads ANQGSEA. The CDR3, cysteine through phenylalanine, is 14 amino acids long. The only DNA kept is the CDR3, 42 bases in frame from the first base. The sample is drawn from a study of cytomegalovirus exposure and HLA in healthy donors (dated by TCRdb to about 2017). Notes on the research overall: According to an earlier analysis of several hundred of the donors, 200 million or so T cells yielded 100 million or so unique TCR beta sequences and about 300 Gb of sequence data. HLA typing covered class I and class II loci at four-digit resolution. Across approximately 400 genotyped donors of the cohort, an average of about 240,000 unique TCR beta nucleotide sequences per donor were sequenced, and 15% to 20% of those sequences were non-productive. Every discovery cohort repertoire had been produced on one sequencing platform. An earlier analysis of approximately 500 of the donors applied high-throughput TCR beta sequencing to assess whether each TCR beta V gene segment acted as functional or pseudogenic. The number of donors typed differed by locus, with about 629-630 for A, B, C, DRB1 and DQB1, roughly 550 for DQA1, 606 for DPA1, and roughly 450 for DPB1. The aim of the study was to test whether cataloging public T cell receptors could identify signatures of past pathogen exposure. A later analysis re-analyzed previously published TCR beta repertoires from approximately 700 donors and added high-resolution HLA genotyping to study TCR occurrence patterns. About 300 gigabases of sequencing data and 78 million or so unique TCR sequences were included in an early release covering roughly 600 HLA-typed donors. Rather than drawing on any new phenotypic data, the later analysis identified candidate immune exposures from TCR beta sequences and the way those sequences occurred across donors. Of the 398 genotyped donors, about 84% fell in the genetic ancestry cluster associated with self-reported Caucasian donors. Along with the roughly 670-subject first cohort, a separate validation cohort of approximately 110 different subjects was used. Donor age, sex, ethnicity and CMV serostatus were compiled alongside the repertoire data. Several DR-DQ haplotypes were treated as single units for association and clustering because of strong linkage in the cohort. The T cell repertoires of around 670 subjects were profiled by immunosequencing and related to cytomegalovirus serostatus. A later genetic analysis took genome-wide SNP genotypes for about 55% of the 666 donors and used that subset as a discovery cohort. High-throughput TCR immunosequencing, statistical association of individual TCRs with disease status, and machine learning were combined to predict cytomegalovirus infection status. Findings and caveats that apply to the study as a whole: The 87-base-pair reads could not distinguish some IMGT-functional V segments, including TRBV6-2 and TRBV6-3, so those segments were excluded. In a later analysis, the rate of TCR association differed among HLA loci, with DRB1 alleles having the most associated TCRs and HLA-C alleles having the fewest. The authors suggested that the approach could potentially be extended to other disease states and immunological phenotypes. The sequencing pipeline was judged likely to have produced a cluster of highly shared sequence variants as a technical artifact. The study listed 150 to 200 TCR beta chains as associated with cytomegalovirus. A later analysis associated 15,000 to 20,000 TCR beta sequences with specific HLA alleles at a false discovery rate of 0.05. When HLA alleles, especially DR and DQ, strongly co-occurred, attributing TCR associations to individual alleles was difficult. According to a later genetic analysis, donors in an Asian-associated ancestry cluster had fewer N-insertions in productive TCRs than the roughly 700-donor mean. Correlated functional status among segregating V segments might be attributable to linkage disequilibrium, but an unknown experimental factor could not be ruled out. For the cohort, immune exposure information was limited to CMV serostatus. In a later genetic analysis, a missense DCLRE1C variant was associated with V-gene and J-gene trimming of TCR beta chains, and the association was replicated in an independent cohort. Sequencing depth was assumed to be roughly uniform across donors in the presence/absence analyses, though that assumption may not hold. Compared with equally common non-associated chains, HLA-associated TCR beta chains in a later analysis were more clonally expanded and had lower generation probabilities. The cohort was sequenced for TCR beta chains only, and without alpha or paired-chain data the features that could be detected were limited. Because some donors lacked HLA typing at each locus, the association tests relied only on the typed subset. Most TCR sequences were observed very rarely across donors, whereas some public TCRs were present in many individuals. An earlier analysis of approximately 500 of the donors showed that most TCR beta V segments appeared in productive rearrangements either about 87% or about 30% of the time, which broadly matched IMGT annotations. Because counts were too low, roughly 17 rarely observed V segments, including chromosome 9 orphons, were left out of the earlier analysis of approximately 580 of the donors. Several of the top co-occurrence clusters appeared to be linked to parvovirus B19, influenza, CMV and Epstein-Barr virus, according to a later analysis. The classifier was reported to diagnose cytomegalovirus status with high specificity and sensitivity in both the original and validation cohorts. In vitro tests confirmed that a few of the cytomegalovirus-associated TCR beta chains recognize cytomegalovirus antigens. A further reported finding was that TCR beta sequences accurately predicted the HLA-A and HLA-B alleles for most subjects in the first cohort. In a later analysis, most CMV-associated TCR beta chains were found to appear HLA-restricted, with HLA associations seemingly driven largely by CMV exposure.

The cohort comprised hundreds of healthy bone marrow donors. At the time of sampling, every cohort member was nominally healthy, though immune exposures that went unrecorded were likely present. The donor was CMV seronegative and was included in the group of about 350 seronegative cohort members. Each donor provided a peripheral blood sample, and peripheral blood mononuclear cells were used for TCR beta sequencing. Genomic DNA was extracted from the blood cell samples with the Qiagen DNeasy Blood Extraction Kit. The V and J segments used are TRBV29-1 and TRBJ2-1, with TRBD1 matching 10 junction bases. This TCR derives from a woman between 55 and 75 years old in good health and CMV-seronegative. Sequencing used PBMCs. The CDR3 in this case is CSVSGTGVYNEQFF. The base sequence is TGCAGCGTATCCGGGACAGGGGTCTACAATGAGCAGTTCTTC.